The next 3 T cell receptor beta chains were all read from a single sample in a study of early T cells in non-severe SARS-CoV-2 infection (dated by TCRdb to about 2021). Libraries were built with 5' RACE. The instrument was a NextSeq 500. TCRdb trimmed the raw reads at Q25, called clones with MiXCR and kept productive beta chains. Identical CDR3 proteins give one entry, which carries the most common genes and DNA. This sample holds tens of thousands of distinct CDR3 sequences; 5% to 5.5% were observed only once. The top ten constitute 3.5% of the sample. The sequencing input was whole blood. These receptor sequences come from an adult who was a healthcare worker with PCR-confirmed SARS-CoV-2 infection or an uninfected control (not recorded which).

The chain links TRBV20-1 to TRBJ2-3; 7 bases agree with TRBD2. CDR1 and CDR2 from the germline V gene are DFQATT and SNEGSKA (reference sequence). This CDR3 spans 14 amino acids. The CDR3 nucleotides read TGCAGCGCAGCGGTGGCGGGAGCCACAGATACGCAGTATTTT. Amino acids: CSAAVAGATDTQYF.

This clonotype was counted many times. J is TRBJ2-7 and V is TRBV20-1; 14 nucleotides agree with TRBD2. CDR1 and CDR2 from the germline V gene are DFQATT and SNEGSKA (reference sequence). This CDR3 region has 15 residues. J lost 3 bases, V lost 5 bases, and 6 bases had no gene match. DNA for the CDR3: TGCAGTGCTTCCGGGACTAGCGGGAGTAGCTACGAGCAGTACTTC. This translates into CSASGTSGSSYEQYF.

The V call is TRBV5-4, the J call TRBJ1-1; no reliable D call. CDR1 is SGHNT, CDR2 YYREEE, per germline (reference sequence). V lost 5 bases, J lost 1 base, and 9 bases lay in between. The CDR3 is 13 residues long. The CDR3 region is CASRSHRNTEAFF. The CDR3 DNA is TGTGCCAGCAGATCTCATAGGAACACTGAAGCTTTCTTT.